This T cell receptor (beta chain) came from a study of shared clonotypes between healthy human individuals. There were no recent acute infections or vaccinations among the donors, who were healthy HIV-negative adults. V was shortened by 1 base and J by 8 bases, with 11 bases between the two germline ends. CDR3 length: 13 residues. Germline CDR1 is SGHVS and CDR2 is FQNEAQ. Assay execution took place at the deep level. Repertoires were generated with immunoSEQ multiplex PCR, while TCRdb's copy carries only in-frame clones and drops some. The table lists about 2.4 million clones, 90% to 95% of them singletons.

Sequenced material: naive CD4+ T cells from PBMCs. Specified subset: CD45RA+ positively selected. V is TRBV7-8 and J is TRBJ1-2; D unclear. This sequence originates from a man between 18 and 35 years old in good health. Some clones in this sample may be carry-over from other donors' samples. The CDR3 reads CASSLEGSGGYTF. The DNA of the CDR3 is TGTGCCAGCAGCTTAGAGGGCTCGGGCGGCTACACCTTC.